These 5 T cell receptor beta chains share one sample of origin, sequenced in a study of shared clonotypes between healthy human individuals. TCRdb's copy holds only in-frame clones and misses some; the assay was immunoSEQ multiplex PCR. The repertoire consists of some 1 million clones, with about three quarters occurring once and the leading ten covering 1.4%. The material sequenced was memory CD4+ T cells sorted from blood. Subset of the sample: CD45RA-negative fraction. These receptors were obtained from a man younger than 30 in good health.

This chain connects TRBV27 to TRBJ2-7; tentatively, D is TRBD2 (6 bases). This CDR3 is built from 15 residues. The germline V gene has CDR1 MNHEY and CDR2 SMNVEV (reference sequence). Trimming pared 6 bases from V and 2 bases from J, leaving 17 bases between. The CDR3 loop is CASSLLPGGTYEQYF. The CDR3, as DNA: TGTGCCAGCAGCCTCCTTCCCGGGGGAACCTACGAGCAGTACTTC.

The chain carries TRBV5-4 and TRBJ1-1; 7 nucleotides align to TRBD1. The CDR3 is 15 residues long. V dropped 0 bases and J dropped 3; count of bases not matched to a gene: 5. CDR1 SGHNT and CDR2 YYREEE come from the germline V gene (reference sequence). The CDR3 spells CASSLGDSLDTEAFF. The CDR3, as DNA: TGTGCCAGCAGCTTGGGGGACAGTTTGGACACTGAAGCTTTCTTT.

The rearrangement uses TRBV30 and TRBJ1-3; D gene uncertain. V was clipped by 5 bases and J by 0 bases, with 11 bases between them. CDR1 is GTSNPN and CDR2 is SVGIG in the germline V gene (reference sequence). This CDR3 spans 14 amino acids. The CDR3 coding sequence is TGTGCCTGGTCTAAGGCCTTCTCTGGAAACACCATATATTTT. Protein: CAWSKAFSGNTIYF.

Only one count was recorded for this clone. This sequence joins TRBV6-1 and TRBJ1-6, with D hard to call. Germline V gene data show CDR1 as MNHNS and CDR2 as SASEGT. This CDR3 has 14 amino acids. The V and J ends lost 7 bases and 2 bases respectively, with 9 bases between them. The CDR3 sequence: CASTFEPYNSPLHF. The DNA for the CDR3 is TGTGCCAGCACCTTCGAGCCCTATAATTCACCCCTCCACTTT.

The V call is TRBV11-2, the J call TRBJ2-7; 11 nucleotides line up with TRBD1. The CDR3 has 15 amino acids. After removal of 6 bases from V and 4 bases from J, the junction contained 8 bases not matched to a gene. Germline V lookup: CDR1 SGHAT, CDR2 FQNNGV. CDR3 DNA: TGTGCCAGCAGGACCCCGGGACAGGGGGTATACGAGCAGTACTTC. Its translation: CASRTPGQGVYEQYF.